One sample yielded the 28 T cell receptor beta chains listed below, sequenced in a study of T-cell memory formation after mild COVID-19. TCRdb processed the 5' RACE reads anew with MiXCR; each CDR3 protein has one entry. The repertoire has fewer than 550,000 distinct CDR3 sequences, around 19% of them found once; the top ten carry 7.5% to 9.5%. Sequencing input: PBMCs or a T cell subset sorted from them (not recorded which). These receptors were taken from an adult woman who had mild COVID-19 (a few samples of this study predate the infection). Cell type and time point are not known.

This clonotype was seen only a few times. V usage is TRBV15 and J usage is TRBJ1-2, with a weak D call TRBD1 (6 bases). Germline CDR1 and CDR2: LNHNV and YYDKDF (reference sequence). V lost 5 bases and J 4 bases, leaving 29 bases between the germline ends. The CDR3 extends over 19 amino acids. The CDR3 loop reads CATSDRLGERGPRGYGYTF. In DNA form, the CDR3 reads TGTGCCACCAGCGACAGACTCGGGGAACGGGGGCCCCGGGGCTATGGCTACACCTTC.

This sequence joins TRBV7-9 and TRBJ2-7; D remains ambiguous. V lost 0 bases, J lost 3 bases, and 12 bases lay in between. CDR1 and CDR2 (germline): SEHNR, FQNEAQ (reference sequence). The CDR3 has 15 amino acids. The CDR3 sequence: CASSLAAGPYYEQYF. The CDR3 nucleotides are TGTGCCAGCAGCTTAGCCGCCGGGCCCTACTACGAGCAGTACTTC.

This chain joins TRBV6-5 and TRBJ1-1, with 9 positions matching TRBD1. The V and J ends lost 4 bases and 4 bases, in that order; junction bases with no gene match: 7. CDR1 is MNHEY, CDR2 SVGAGI, per germline. This CDR3 contains 15 residues. The CDR3 spells CASSSGQGGGTEAFF. The DNA for the CDR3 is TGTGCCAGCAGTTCGGGACAGGGTGGGGGCACTGAAGCTTTCTTT.

The sample holds a few counts of this clonotype. V usage is TRBV20-1 and J usage is TRBJ2-3; D unresolved. The CDR3 sequence is 11 residues long. Trimming cost V 4 bases and J 5 bases, with 7 bases left between them. Per germline, CDR1 DFQATT and CDR2 SNEGSKA (reference sequence). The CDR3 sequence: CSATQRDTQYF. DNA of the CDR3: TGCAGTGCTACCCAAAGAGATACGCAGTATTTT.

This rearrangement joins TRBV18 to TRBJ1-1, with D unclear. V dropped 3 bases and J dropped 4 bases, with 12 bases sitting between them. The CDR3 is made up of 14 amino acids. Germline CDR1 KGHSH, CDR2 LQKENI. CDR3 nucleotides: TGTGCCAGCTCACCCTCACGGGCGAGCACTGAAGCTTTCTTT. Its protein product is CASSPSRASTEAFF.

V and J are TRBV27 and TRBJ1-2; 9 bases match TRBD1. CDR3 length: 16 amino acids. V shed 5 bases, J shed 2 bases, and the junction held 9 bases outside the gene matches. The germline gives CDR1 MNHEY, CDR2 SMNVEV (reference sequence). In DNA, the CDR3 is TGTGCCAGCAGTCTCAGACCGGGACAGGGAAACTATGGCTACACCTTC. Its protein is CASSLRPGQGNYGYTF.

This clonotype was seen a handful of times. This rearrangement joins TRBV12-3 or TRBV12-4 to TRBJ1-1; D unresolved. The CDR3 covers 14 residues. V was cut by 2 bases and J by 1 base, with 8 bases left in between. Written as DNA, the CDR3 is TGTGCCAGCAGTTTACACGGACCGAACACTGAAGCTTTCTTT. Protein product: CASSLHGPNTEAFF.

This clonotype showed up many times. The chain combines TRBV11-2 with TRBJ1-1, with unresolved D. This CDR3 contains 13 residues. Trimming removed 3 bases from V and 0 bases from J, with 5 bases in between. Germline V gene lookup returns CDR1 SGHAT and CDR2 FQNNGV. DNA of the CDR3: TGTGCCAGCAGCTTCGGCCTGAACACTGAAGCTTTCTTT. Translation: CASSFGLNTEAFF.

V is TRBV30 and J is TRBJ2-4; 14 positions agree with TRBD2. Per the germline V gene, CDR1 is GTSNPN and CDR2 is SVGIG (reference sequence). The CDR3 is made up of 18 amino acids. J was trimmed by 0 bases and V by 4 bases; bases with no gene match: 8. The CDR3 DNA reads as TGTGCCTGGATGGGGGGACTAGCGGGAGTCGGAGCCAAAAACATTCAGTACTTC. Its protein is CAWMGGLAGVGAKNIQYF.

The chain combines TRBV7-8 with TRBJ1-2; D is unresolved. This CDR3 is built from 15 residues. Germline-derived CDR1 and CDR2 are SGHVS and FQNEAQ. Trimming stripped 1 base from V and 0 bases from J, with 9 bases between. The CDR3: CASSLVPSANYGYTF. As DNA, the CDR3 is TGTGCCAGCAGCTTAGTCCCCAGTGCTAACTATGGCTACACCTTC.

This clonotype was picked up a small number of times. This rearrangement joins TRBV7-2 to TRBJ1-1; D not certain. Trimming left V 5 bases short and J 11 bases short, with 18 bases between. Looked up from germline, CDR1 is SGHTA and CDR2 is FQGNSA. The CDR3 runs 13 residues. Here the CDR3 DNA reads TGTGCCAGCAGCCCTCGGATCGGGGAATCGGCTTTCTTT. Translating it yields CASSPRIGESAFF.

In its sample, this clonotype was seen a few times. The gene calls are TRBV4-1 and TRBJ2-1, with a possible D match to TRBD1 (5 bases). The CDR3 contains 15 residues. V was trimmed by 3 bases and J by 9 bases, leaving 18 bases between them. The germline V gene has CDR1 MGHRA and CDR2 YSYEKL. CDR3 protein: CASSHLGRGKREQFF. DNA of the CDR3: TGCGCCAGCAGCCACCTTGGTAGGGGTAAGCGTGAGCAGTTCTTC.

This clonotype has more than one count but fewer than ten. This rearrangement joins TRBV20-1 to TRBJ1-4, with D hard to call. The CDR3 contains 9 residues. Germline V gene lookup returns CDR1 DFQATT and CDR2 SNEGSKA (reference sequence). Here the CDR3 DNA reads TGCACCTTGGATGAAAAACTGTTTTTT. Protein: CTLDEKLFF.

The table lists this clonotype with a few counts. A single base separates this from a much larger clone, so it may be a read error. This rearrangement joins TRBV2 to TRBJ1-5; the D gene is possibly TRBD1 (5 bases). Germline CDR1 is SNHLY and CDR2 is FYNNEI. CDR3 length: 17 residues. Deletions cut 4 bases from V and 1 base from J, with 17 bases between. CDR3 DNA sequence: TGTGCCAGCAGTGCATCCCCTGCGGGGGTAAGCAATCAGCCCCAGCATTTT. Translated: CASSASPAGVSNQPQHF.

This clonotype has a handful of counts. The J gene is TRBJ2-1, the V gene TRBV9; 11 bases match TRBD2. The CDR3 covers 14 residues. Trimming cost V 0 bases and J 10 bases; bases outside gene matches: 3. CDR1 and CDR2 (germline): SGDLS, YYNGEE. CDR3 amino acids: CASSVGLAGPEQFF. The CDR3 DNA follows: TGTGCCAGCAGCGTAGGACTAGCGGGGCCCGAGCAGTTCTTC.

This clonotype has more than one count but fewer than ten. This chain connects TRBV12-3 or TRBV12-4 to TRBJ2-1; TRBD2 might be the D (5 bases). Trimming pared 2 bases from V and 9 bases from J, leaving 14 bases between. This CDR3 has 14 amino acids. The CDR3: CASSLSSLAGEQFF. Written as DNA, the CDR3 is TGTGCCAGCAGTTTATCTTCTCTTGCGGGTGAGCAGTTCTTC.

This clonotype was counted only a few times. This rearrangement joins TRBV7-2 to TRBJ2-2; 7 nucleotides match TRBD1. The CDR3 totals 13 residues. The V segment lost 6 bases and the J segment 6 bases; nucleotides outside the gene matches: 4. Per germline, CDR1 SGHTA and CDR2 FQGNSA. CDR3 nucleotide sequence: TGTGCCAGCAGAACAGGGGAATCCGGGGAGCTGTTTTTT. Protein: CASRTGESGELFF.

This clonotype was found a few times. V usage is TRBV4-1 and J usage is TRBJ1-1; TRBD1 aligns across 9 bases. Trimming at V came to 3 bases and at J to 4 bases, leaving 12 bases not matched to a gene. This CDR3 has 17 residues. From germline, CDR1 is MGHRA and CDR2 YSYEKL. The CDR3 protein is CASSHPGQGNLGTEAFF. CDR3 in DNA: TGCGCCAGCAGCCACCCGGGACAGGGTAATTTGGGCACTGAAGCTTTCTTT.

This clonotype showed up just a few times. This chain joins TRBV18 and TRBJ1-1; 8 bases map to TRBD1. V lost 5 bases to trimming and J lost 4 bases; unmatched junction nucleotides: 12. Germline V lookup: CDR1 KGHSH, CDR2 LQKENI. The CDR3 is made up of 16 amino acids. In DNA form, the CDR3 reads TGTGCCAGCTCATTGAGTGGACAGGGACCGAGCACTGAAGCTTTCTTT. As protein: CASSLSGQGPSTEAFF.

The rearrangement uses TRBV30 and TRBJ2-7; D could derive from TRBD1 or TRBD2 (5 bases each). Trimming took off 0 bases at V and 1 base at J, with 10 bases between the two ends. This CDR3 region has 14 residues. Germline loops: CDR1 GTSNPN, CDR2 SVGIG (reference sequence). The CDR3 DNA follows: TGTGCCTGGAGTGTAGGGACGGGTTCCTACGAGCAGTACTTC. Translated, it gives CAWSVGTGSYEQYF.

The rearrangement joins TRBV13 to TRBJ2-1; the D call may be TRBD1 or TRBD2 (5 bases each). Deletions cut 3 bases from V and 8 bases from J, with 20 bases between. Per germline, CDR1 PRHDT and CDR2 FYEKMQ (reference sequence). CDR3 length: 16 amino acids. CDR3 sequence: CASSLVMGDLGDEQFF. The CDR3 nucleotides are TGTGCCAGCAGCTTGGTTATGGGGGACCTGGGGGATGAGCAGTTCTTC.

This chain links TRBV14 with TRBJ2-1; 13 positions match TRBD2. The CDR3 covers 17 residues. With V trimmed by 3 bases and J by 6 bases, 8 bases remained unmatched. Germline CDR1 SGHDN, CDR2 FVKESK. The CDR3 sequence is CASSHYSGLAGVNEQFF. CDR3 bases: TGTGCCAGCAGCCACTACTCTGGACTAGCGGGAGTCAATGAGCAGTTCTTC.

This clonotype was counted a few times. The chain links TRBV18 to TRBJ2-3; 7 bases map to TRBD2. This CDR3 spans 17 amino acids. The ends lost 0 bases at V and 3 bases at J; junction bases unmatched: 9. Germline assignment: CDR1 KGHSH and CDR2 LQKENI. The CDR3 is CASSPPVTGGGTDTQYF. The CDR3, as DNA: TGTGCCAGCTCACCACCGGTAACGGGGGGTGGTACAGATACGCAGTATTTT. Together with reference TRBV18 and TRBJ2-3, the CDR3 gives the full variable domain: NAGVMQNPRHLVRRRGQEARLRCSPMKGHSHVYWYRQLPEEGLKFMVYLQKENIIDESGMPKERFSAEFPKEGPSILRIQQVVRGDSAAYFCASSPPVTGGGTDTQYFGPGTRLTVL.

This clonotype was observed a handful of times. The rearrangement links TRBV9 to TRBJ1-1; D remains unclear. Germline V gene data show CDR1 as SGDLS and CDR2 as YYNGEE. The ends were cut back, 7 bases at V and 4 bases at J, with 8 bases in the middle. The CDR3 covers 11 residues. The DNA for the CDR3 is TGTGCCAGCGGGTCTGGCACTGAAGCTTTCTTT. Its protein product is CASGSGTEAFF.

This clonotype was seen only a few times. V and J are TRBV6-5 and TRBJ2-7, with 10 bases identical to TRBD2. Germline values: CDR1 MNHEY, CDR2 SVGAGI. The CDR3 sequence is 15 residues long. V lost 2 bases to trimming and J lost 2 bases; unmatched junction nucleotides: 3. The CDR3: CASSYKAGGPYEQYF. The DNA of the CDR3 is TGTGCCAGCAGTTACAAAGCGGGGGGGCCCTACGAGCAGTACTTC.

This clonotype was seen many times. V usage is TRBV5-4 and J usage is TRBJ2-7, with D uncertain. Germline CDR1 reads SGHNT; CDR2 reads YYREEE (reference sequence). Trimming pared 4 bases from V and 3 bases from J, leaving 14 bases between. CDR3 length: 14 residues. The CDR3 DNA follows: TGTGCCAGCAGCATACTGCAAGAAGACTACGAGCAGTACTTC. As protein: CASSILQEDYEQYF.

This clonotype was observed a handful of times. V gene TRBV12-3 or TRBV12-4 combines with J gene TRBJ1-3; possibly TRBD1 for D (5 bases). The CDR3 sequence is 15 residues long. Trimming took 3 bases from V and 3 from J, leaving 12 bases between them. For the CDR3, the DNA is TGTGCCAGCAGTTTGAAGGGGCTCGGTGGAAACACCATATATTTT. As protein: CASSLKGLGGNTIYF.

This clonotype was found a few times. The V gene is TRBV27, the J gene TRBJ1-1; possible D gene TRBD1, 6 bases. Per germline, CDR1 MNHEY and CDR2 SMNVEV (reference sequence). Trimming left V 5 bases short and J 2 bases short, with 18 bases between. This CDR3 is built from 16 residues. The chain's CDR3 is CASSLHQDRINTEAFF. The CDR3 nucleotides read TGTGCCAGCAGTCTCCACCAAGACAGGATCAACACTGAAGCTTTCTTT.